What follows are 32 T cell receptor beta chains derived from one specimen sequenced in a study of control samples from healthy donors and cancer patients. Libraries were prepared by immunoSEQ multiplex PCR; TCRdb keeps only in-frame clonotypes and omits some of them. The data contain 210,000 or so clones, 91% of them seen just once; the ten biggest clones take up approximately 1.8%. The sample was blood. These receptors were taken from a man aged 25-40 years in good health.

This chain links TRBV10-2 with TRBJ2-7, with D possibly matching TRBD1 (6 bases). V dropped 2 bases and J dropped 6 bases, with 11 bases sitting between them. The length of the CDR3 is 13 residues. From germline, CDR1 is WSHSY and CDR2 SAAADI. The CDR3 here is CASSETGWREQYF. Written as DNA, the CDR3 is TGCGCCAGCAGTGAGACAGGGTGGCGCGAGCAGTACTTC.

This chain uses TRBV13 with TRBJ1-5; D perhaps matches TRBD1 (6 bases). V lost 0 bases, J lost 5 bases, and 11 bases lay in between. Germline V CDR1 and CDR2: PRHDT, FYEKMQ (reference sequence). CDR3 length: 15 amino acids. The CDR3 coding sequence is TGTGCCAGCAGCTTAGGCCGGGACACCTATCAGCCCCAGCATTTT. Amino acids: CASSLGRDTYQPQHF.

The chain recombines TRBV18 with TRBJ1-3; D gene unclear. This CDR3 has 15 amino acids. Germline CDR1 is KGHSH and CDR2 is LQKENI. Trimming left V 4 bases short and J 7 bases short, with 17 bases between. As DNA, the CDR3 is TGTGCCAGCTCACAGGACCTTAATCGCGGGAACACCATATATTTT. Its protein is CASSQDLNRGNTIYF. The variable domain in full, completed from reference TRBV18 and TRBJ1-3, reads NAGVMQNPRHLVRRRGQEARLRCSPMKGHSHVYWYRQLPEEGLKFMVYLQKENIIDESGMPKERFSAEFPKEGPSILRIQQVVRGDSAAYFCASSQDLNRGNTIYFGEGSWLTVV.

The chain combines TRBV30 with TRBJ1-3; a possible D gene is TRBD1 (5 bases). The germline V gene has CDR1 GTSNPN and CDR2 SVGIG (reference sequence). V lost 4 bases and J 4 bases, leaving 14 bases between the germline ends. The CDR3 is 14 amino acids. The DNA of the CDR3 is TGTGCCTGGAATGTTGGGGCGGGAGGAAACACCATATATTTT. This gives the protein CAWNVGAGGNTIYF.

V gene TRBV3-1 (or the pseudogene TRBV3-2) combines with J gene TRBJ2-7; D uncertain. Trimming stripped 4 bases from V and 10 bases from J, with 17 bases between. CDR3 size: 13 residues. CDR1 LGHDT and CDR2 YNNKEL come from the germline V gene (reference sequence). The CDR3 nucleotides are TGTGCCAGCAGCCCCCCTAACCCGGGCGGACAGTACTTC. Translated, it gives CASSPPNPGGQYF.

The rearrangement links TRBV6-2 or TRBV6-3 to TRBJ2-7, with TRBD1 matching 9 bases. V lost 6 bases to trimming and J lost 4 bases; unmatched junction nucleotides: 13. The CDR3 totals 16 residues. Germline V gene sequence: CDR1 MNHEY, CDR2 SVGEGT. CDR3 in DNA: TGTGCCAGCAGCCCTAATTGGACAGGGGTGCGGTACGAGCAGTACTTC. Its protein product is CASSPNWTGVRYEQYF.

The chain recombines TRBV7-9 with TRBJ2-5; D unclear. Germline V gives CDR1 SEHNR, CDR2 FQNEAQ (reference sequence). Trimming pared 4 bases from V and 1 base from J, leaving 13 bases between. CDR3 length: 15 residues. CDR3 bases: TGTGCCAGCAGCTCCACGGCCGGGTCCCAAGAGACCCAGTACTTC. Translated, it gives CASSSTAGSQETQYF.

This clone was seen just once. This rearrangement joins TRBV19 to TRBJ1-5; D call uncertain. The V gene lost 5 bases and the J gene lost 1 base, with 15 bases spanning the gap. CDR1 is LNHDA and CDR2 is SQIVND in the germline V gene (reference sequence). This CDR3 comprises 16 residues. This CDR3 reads CASSPLGLLSNQPQHF. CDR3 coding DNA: TGTGCCAGTAGTCCCCTGGGTCTTTTAAGCAATCAGCCCCAGCATTTT.

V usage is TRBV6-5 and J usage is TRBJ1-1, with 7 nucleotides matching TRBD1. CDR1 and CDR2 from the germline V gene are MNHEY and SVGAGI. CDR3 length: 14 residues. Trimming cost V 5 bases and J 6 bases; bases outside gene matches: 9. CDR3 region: CASSTTGLYAEAFF. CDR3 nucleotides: TGTGCCAGCAGTACGACAGGGTTATACGCTGAAGCTTTCTTT.

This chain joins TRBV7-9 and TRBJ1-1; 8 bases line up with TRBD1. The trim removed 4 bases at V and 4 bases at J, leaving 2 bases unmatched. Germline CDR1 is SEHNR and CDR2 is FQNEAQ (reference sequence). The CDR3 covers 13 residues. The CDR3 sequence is CASSSGGPTEAFF. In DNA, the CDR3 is TGTGCCAGCAGCTCAGGGGGCCCCACTGAAGCTTTCTTT.

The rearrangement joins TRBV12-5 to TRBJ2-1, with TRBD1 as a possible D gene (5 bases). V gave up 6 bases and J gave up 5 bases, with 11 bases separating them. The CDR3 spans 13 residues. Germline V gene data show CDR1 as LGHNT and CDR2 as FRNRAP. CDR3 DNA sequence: TGTGCTAGTGGACCCGACAGAAACAATGAGCAGTTCTTC. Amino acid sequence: CASGPDRNNEQFF.

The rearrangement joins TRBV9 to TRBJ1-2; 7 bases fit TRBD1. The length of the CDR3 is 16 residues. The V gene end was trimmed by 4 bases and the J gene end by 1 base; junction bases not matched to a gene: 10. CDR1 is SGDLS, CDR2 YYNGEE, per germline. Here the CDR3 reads CASSTTAGTDNYGYTF. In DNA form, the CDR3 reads TGTGCCAGCAGCACGACCGCCGGGACAGATAACTATGGCTACACCTTC. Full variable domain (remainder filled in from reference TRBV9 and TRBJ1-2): DSGVTQTPKHLITATGQRVTLRCSPRSGDLSVYWYQQSLDQGLQFLIQYYNGEERAKGNILERFSAQQFPDLHSELNLSSLELGDSALYFCASSTTAGTDNYGYTFGSGTRLTVV.

CDR3: CASSLGLAGTYEQYF. Written as DNA, the CDR3 is TGTGCCAGCAGTCTGGGACTAGCGGGAACCTACGAGCAGTACTTC. V gene TRBV27 combines with J gene TRBJ2-7; 13 bases match TRBD2. CDR1 is MNHEY, CDR2 SMNVEV, per germline (reference sequence). The CDR3 covers 15 residues. Trimming removed 5 bases from V and 2 bases from J; junction bases left unmatched: 3.

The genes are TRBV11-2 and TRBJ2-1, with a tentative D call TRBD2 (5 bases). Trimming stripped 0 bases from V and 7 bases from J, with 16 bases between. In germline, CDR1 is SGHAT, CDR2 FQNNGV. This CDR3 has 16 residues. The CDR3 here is CASSLDRERAWNEQFF. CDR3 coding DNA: TGTGCCAGCAGCTTAGATAGGGAGAGGGCTTGGAATGAGCAGTTCTTC.

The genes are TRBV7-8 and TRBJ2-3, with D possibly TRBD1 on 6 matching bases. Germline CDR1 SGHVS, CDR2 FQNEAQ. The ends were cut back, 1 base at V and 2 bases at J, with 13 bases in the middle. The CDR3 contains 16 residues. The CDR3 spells CASSLETGLYTDTQYF. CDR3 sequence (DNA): TGTGCCAGCAGCTTAGAGACAGGTTTATACACAGATACGCAGTATTTT.

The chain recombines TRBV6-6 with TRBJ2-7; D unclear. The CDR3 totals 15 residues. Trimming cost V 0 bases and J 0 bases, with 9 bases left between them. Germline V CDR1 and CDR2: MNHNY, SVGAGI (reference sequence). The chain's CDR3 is CASSYSGYSSYEQYF. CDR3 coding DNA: TGTGCCAGCAGTTACTCGGGCTACAGCTCCTACGAGCAGTACTTC.

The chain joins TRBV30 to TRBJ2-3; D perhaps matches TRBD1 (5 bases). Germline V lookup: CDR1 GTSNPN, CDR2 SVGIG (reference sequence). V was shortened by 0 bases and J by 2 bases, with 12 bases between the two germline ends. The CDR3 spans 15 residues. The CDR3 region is CAWSVRPGNTDTQYF. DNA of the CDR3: TGTGCCTGGAGTGTACGGCCAGGGAACACAGATACGCAGTATTTT.

The DNA of the CDR3 is TGTGCCAGTAGTCAAACCACTAGCGGCAACACCGGGGAGCTGTTTTTT. Its protein is CASSQTTSGNTGELFF. This rearrangement joins TRBV19 to TRBJ2-2; 8 bases are a match to TRBD2. Unmatched junction bases numbered 7, after V lost 5 bases and J lost 2 bases. The CDR3 extends over 16 amino acids. CDR1 is LNHDA and CDR2 is SQIVND in the germline V gene (reference sequence).

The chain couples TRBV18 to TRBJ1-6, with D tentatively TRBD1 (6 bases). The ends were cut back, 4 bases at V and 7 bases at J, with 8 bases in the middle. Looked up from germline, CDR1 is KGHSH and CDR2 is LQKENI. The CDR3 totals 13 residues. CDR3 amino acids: CASSRGQNSPLHF. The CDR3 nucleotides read TGTGCCAGCTCACGCGGACAGAATTCACCCCTCCACTTT.

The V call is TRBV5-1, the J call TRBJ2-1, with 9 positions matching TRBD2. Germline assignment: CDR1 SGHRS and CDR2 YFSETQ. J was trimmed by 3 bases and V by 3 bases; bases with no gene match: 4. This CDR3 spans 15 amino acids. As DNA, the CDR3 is TGCGCCAGCAGCTGGGGGACTAGCTTCTACAATGAGCAGTTCTTC. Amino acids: CASSWGTSFYNEQFF.

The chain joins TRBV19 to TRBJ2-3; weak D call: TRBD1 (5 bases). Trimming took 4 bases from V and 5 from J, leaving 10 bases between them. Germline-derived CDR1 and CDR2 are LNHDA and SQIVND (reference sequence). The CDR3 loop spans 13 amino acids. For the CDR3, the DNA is TGTGCCAGTAGTACCAGACAGAGAGATACGCAGTATTTT. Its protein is CASSTRQRDTQYF. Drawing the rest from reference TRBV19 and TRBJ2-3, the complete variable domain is DGGITQSPKYLFRKEGQNVTLSCEQNLNHDAMYWYRQDPGQGLRLIYYSQIVNDFQKGDIAEGYSVSREKKESFPLTVTSAQKNPTAFYLCASSTRQRDTQYFGPGTRLTVL.

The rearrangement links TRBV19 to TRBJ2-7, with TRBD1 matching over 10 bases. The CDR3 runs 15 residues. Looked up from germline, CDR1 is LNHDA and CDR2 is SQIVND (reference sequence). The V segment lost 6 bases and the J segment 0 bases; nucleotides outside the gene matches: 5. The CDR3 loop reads CASSPRDRGSYEQYF. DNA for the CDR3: TGTGCCAGTAGCCCCCGGGACAGGGGCTCCTACGAGCAGTACTTC.

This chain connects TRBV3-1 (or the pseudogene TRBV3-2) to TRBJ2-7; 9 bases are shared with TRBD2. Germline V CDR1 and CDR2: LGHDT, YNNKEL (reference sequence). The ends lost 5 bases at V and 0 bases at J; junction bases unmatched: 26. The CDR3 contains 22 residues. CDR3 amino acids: CASSSIGWEGVSGGPLSYEQYF. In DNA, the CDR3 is TGTGCCAGCAGCTCCATCGGCTGGGAAGGGGTCAGCGGGGGGCCCCTCTCCTACGAGCAGTACTTC.

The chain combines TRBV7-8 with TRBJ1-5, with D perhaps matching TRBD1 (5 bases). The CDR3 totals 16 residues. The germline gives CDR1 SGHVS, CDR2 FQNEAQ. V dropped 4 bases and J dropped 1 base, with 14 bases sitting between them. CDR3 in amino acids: CASSSGRGGSNQPQHF. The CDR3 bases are TGTGCCAGCAGCTCTGGCCGGGGGGGAAGCAATCAGCCCCAGCATTTT.

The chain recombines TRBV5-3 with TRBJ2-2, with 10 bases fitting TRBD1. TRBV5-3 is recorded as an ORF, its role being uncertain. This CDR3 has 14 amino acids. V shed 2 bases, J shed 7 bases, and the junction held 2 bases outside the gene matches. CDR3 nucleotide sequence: TGTGCCAGAAGCTTCGGACAGGGGGTCGGGGAGCTGTTTTTT. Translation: CARSFGQGVGELFF.

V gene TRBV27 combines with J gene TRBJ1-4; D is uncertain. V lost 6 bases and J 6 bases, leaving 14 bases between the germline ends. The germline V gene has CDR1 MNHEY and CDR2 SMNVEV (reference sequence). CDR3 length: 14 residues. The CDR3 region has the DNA TGTGCCAGCAGCGAACGCTGGTGGGATGAAAAACTGTTTTTT. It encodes CASSERWWDEKLFF.

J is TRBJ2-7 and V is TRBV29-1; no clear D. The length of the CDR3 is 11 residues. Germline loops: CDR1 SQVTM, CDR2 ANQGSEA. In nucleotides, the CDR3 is TGCTCGATGCGCCAGACCTACGAGCAGTACTTC. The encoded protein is CSMRQTYEQYF.

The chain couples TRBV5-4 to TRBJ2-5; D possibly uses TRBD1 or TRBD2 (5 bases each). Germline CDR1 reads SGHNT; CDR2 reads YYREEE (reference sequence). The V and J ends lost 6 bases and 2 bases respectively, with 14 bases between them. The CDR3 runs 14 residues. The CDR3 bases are TGTGCCAGCACCCCGGGGCAGGGACAAGAGACCCAGTACTTC. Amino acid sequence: CASTPGQGQETQYF.

CDR3 sequence (DNA): TGTGCCAGCAGCCCCGCCGGGCAGGGGAGGAATCAGCCCCAGCATTTT. Its translation: CASSPAGQGRNQPQHF. The chain links TRBV7-9 to TRBJ1-5, with D maybe TRBD1 (6 bases). The ends were cut back, 5 bases at V and 4 bases at J, with 18 bases in the middle. The length of the CDR3 is 16 residues. CDR1 SEHNR and CDR2 FQNEAQ come from the germline V gene (reference sequence).

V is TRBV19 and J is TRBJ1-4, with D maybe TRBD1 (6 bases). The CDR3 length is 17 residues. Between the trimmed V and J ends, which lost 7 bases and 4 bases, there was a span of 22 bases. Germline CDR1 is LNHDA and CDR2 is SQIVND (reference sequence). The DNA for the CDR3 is TGTGCCAGTAACGTCGGACAGAGAAGTGAGCTTAATGAAAAACTGTTTTTT. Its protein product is CASNVGQRSELNEKLFF.

The CDR3 sequence: CASSLVGDSPLHF. The CDR3 DNA reads as TGTGCCAGCAGTTTGGTGGGGGATTCACCCCTCCACTTT. The genes are TRBV12-3 or TRBV12-4 and TRBJ1-6, with TRBD1 as a possible D gene (5 bases). This CDR3 contains 13 residues. V was clipped by 3 bases and J by 8 bases, with 8 bases between them.

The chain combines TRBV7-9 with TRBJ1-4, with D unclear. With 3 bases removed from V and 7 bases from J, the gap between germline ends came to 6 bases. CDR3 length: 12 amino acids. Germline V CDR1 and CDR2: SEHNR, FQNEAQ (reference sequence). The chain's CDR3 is CASSFRLEKLFF. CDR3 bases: TGTGCCAGCAGCTTTCGACTTGAAAAACTGTTTTTT.